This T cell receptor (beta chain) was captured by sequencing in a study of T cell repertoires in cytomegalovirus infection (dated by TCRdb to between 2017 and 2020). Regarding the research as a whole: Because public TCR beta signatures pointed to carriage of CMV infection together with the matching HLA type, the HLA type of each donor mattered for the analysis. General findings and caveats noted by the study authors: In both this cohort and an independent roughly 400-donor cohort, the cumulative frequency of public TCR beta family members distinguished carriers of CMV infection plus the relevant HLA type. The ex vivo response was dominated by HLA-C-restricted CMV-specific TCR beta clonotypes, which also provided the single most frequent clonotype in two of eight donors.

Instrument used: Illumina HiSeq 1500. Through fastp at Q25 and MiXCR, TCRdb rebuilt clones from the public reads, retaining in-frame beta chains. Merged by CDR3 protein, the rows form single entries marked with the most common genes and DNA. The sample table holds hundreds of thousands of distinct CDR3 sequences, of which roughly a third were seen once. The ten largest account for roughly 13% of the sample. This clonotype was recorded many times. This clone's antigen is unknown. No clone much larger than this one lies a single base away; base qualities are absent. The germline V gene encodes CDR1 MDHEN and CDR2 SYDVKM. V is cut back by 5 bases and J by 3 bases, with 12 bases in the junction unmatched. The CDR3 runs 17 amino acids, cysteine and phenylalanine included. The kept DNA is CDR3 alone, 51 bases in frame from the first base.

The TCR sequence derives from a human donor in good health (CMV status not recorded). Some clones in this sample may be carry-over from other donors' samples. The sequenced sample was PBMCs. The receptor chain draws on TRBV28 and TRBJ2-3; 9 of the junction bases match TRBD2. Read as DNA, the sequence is TGTGCCAGCAGTAGCGTGCGGGGGGGCCTGGGAACAGATACGCAGTATTTT. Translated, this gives CASSSVRGGLGTDTQYF.